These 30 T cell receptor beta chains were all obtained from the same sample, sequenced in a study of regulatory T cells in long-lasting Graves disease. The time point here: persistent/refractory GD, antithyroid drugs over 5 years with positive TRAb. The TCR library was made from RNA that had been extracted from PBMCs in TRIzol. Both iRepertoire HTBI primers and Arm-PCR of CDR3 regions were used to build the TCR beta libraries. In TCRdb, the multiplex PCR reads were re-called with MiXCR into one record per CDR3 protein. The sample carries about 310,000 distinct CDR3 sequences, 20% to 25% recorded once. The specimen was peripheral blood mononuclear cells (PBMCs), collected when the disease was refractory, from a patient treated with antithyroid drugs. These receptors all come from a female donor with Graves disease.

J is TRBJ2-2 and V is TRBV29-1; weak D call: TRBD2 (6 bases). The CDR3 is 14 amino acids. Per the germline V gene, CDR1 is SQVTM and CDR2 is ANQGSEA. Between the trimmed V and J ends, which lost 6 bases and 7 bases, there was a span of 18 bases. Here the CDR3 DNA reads TGCAGCGTCCTGGGCAGCCTCGGGGGCGGGGAGCTGTTTTTT. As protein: CSVLGSLGGGELFF.

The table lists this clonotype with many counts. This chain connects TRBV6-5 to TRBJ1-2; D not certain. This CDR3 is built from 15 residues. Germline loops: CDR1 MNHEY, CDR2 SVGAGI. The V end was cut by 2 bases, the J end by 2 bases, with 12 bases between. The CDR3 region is CASSYVGLSNYGYTF. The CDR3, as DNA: TGTGCCAGCAGTTACGTTGGCCTCTCAAACTATGGCTACACCTTC.

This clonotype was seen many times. The CDR3 bases are TGTGCCAGCAGTGAAGCGTTCACAGGCCAAGAGACCCAGTACTTC. Residues: CASSEAFTGQETQYF. This chain joins TRBV2 and TRBJ2-5, with D possibly matching TRBD1 (5 bases). The CDR3 runs to 15 residues. CDR1 and CDR2 (germline): SNHLY, FYNNEI. Trimming removed 0 bases at V and 1 base at J, with 9 bases between.

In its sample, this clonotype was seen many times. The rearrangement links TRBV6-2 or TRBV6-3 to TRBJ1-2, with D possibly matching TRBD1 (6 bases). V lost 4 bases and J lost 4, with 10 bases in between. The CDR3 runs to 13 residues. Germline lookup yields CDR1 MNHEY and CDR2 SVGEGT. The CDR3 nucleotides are TGTGCCAGCAGTTCCGACAGGACCTATGGCTACACCTTC. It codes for CASSSDRTYGYTF.

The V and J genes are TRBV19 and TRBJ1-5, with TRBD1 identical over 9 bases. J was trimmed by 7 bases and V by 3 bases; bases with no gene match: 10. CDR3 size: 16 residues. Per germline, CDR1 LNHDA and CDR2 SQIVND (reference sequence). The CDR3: CASSMGDRATWQPQHF. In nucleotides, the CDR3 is TGTGCCAGTAGTATGGGGGACAGGGCTACTTGGCAGCCCCAGCATTTT.

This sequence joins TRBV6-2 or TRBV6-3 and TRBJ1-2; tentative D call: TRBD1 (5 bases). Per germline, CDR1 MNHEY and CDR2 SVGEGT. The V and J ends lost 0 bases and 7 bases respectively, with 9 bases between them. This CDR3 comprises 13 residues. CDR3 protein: CASSYSRGSGYTF. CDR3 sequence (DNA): TGTGCCAGCAGTTACTCGAGGGGCTCTGGCTACACCTTC.

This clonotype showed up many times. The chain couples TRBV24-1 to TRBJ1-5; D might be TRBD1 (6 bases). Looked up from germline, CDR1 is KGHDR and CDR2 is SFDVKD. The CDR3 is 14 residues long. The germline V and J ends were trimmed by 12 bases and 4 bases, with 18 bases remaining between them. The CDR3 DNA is TGTGCCTCCCAACCACGGGACAAAAATCAGCCCCAGCATTTT. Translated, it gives CASQPRDKNQPQHF.

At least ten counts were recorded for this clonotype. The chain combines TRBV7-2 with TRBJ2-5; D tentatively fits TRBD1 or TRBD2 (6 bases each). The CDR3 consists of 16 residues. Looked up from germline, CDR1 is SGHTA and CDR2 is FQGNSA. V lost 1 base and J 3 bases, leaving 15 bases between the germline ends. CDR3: CASSLGWGRGEETQYF. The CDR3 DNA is TGTGCCAGCAGCTTAGGTTGGGGGCGCGGGGAAGAGACCCAGTACTTC.

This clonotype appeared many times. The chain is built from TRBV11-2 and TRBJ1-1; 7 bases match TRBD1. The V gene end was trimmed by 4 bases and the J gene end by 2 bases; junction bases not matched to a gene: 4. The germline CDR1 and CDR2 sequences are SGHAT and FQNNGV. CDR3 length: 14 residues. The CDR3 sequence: CASSYGTANTEAFF. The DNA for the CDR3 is TGTGCCAGCAGCTACGGGACAGCAAACACTGAAGCTTTCTTT.

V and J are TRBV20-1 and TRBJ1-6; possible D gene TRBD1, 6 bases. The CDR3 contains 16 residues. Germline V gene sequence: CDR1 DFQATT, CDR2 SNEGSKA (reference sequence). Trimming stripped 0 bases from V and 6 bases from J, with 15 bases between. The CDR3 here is CSARDPGVGGNSPLHF. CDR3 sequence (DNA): TGCAGTGCTAGAGACCCAGGGGTAGGAGGTAATTCACCCCTCCACTTT.

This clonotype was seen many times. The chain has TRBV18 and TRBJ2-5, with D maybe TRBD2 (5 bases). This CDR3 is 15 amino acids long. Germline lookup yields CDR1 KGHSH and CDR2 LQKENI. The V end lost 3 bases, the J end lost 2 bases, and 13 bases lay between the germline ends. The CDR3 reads CASSPDSSGQETQYF. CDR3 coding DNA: TGTGCCAGCTCACCGGATTCAAGCGGACAAGAGACCCAGTACTTC.

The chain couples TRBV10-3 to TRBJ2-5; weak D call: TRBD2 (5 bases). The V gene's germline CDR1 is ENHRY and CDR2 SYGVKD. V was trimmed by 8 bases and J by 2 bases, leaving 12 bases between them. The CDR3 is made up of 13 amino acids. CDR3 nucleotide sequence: TGTGCCATCCGTTCATCGGGGCAAGAGACCCAGTACTTC. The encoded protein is CAIRSSGQETQYF.

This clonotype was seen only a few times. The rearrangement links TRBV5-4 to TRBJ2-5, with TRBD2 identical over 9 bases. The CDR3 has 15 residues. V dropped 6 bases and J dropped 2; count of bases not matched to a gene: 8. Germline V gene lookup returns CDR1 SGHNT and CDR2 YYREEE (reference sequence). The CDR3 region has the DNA TGTGCCAGCACTCTTACAGCGGGAGGTCAAGAGACCCAGTACTTC. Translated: CASTLTAGGQETQYF. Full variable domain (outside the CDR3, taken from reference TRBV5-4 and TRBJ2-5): ETGVTQSPTHLIKTRGQQVTLRCSSQSGHNTVSWYQQALGQGPQFIFQYYREEENGRGNFPPRFSGLQFPNYSSELNVNALELDDSALYLCASTLTAGGQETQYFGPGTRLLVL.

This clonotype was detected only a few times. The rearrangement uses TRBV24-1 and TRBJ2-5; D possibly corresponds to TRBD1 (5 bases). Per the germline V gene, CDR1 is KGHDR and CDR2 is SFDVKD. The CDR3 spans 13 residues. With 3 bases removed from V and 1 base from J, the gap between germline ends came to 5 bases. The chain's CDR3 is CATSDGAQETQYF. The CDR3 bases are TGTGCCACCAGTGATGGGGCCCAAGAGACCCAGTACTTC.

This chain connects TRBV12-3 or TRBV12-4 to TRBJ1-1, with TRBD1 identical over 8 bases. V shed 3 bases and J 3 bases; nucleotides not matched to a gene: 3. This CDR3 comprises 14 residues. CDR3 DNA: TGTGCCAGCAGTTTCCTGACAGGGGACACTGAAGCTTTCTTT. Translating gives CASSFLTGDTEAFF.

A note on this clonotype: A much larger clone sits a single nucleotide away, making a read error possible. CDR3 bases: TGCAGCGTTGTTGACGGAGGAGCTAACTATGGCTACACCTTC. Residues: CSVVDGGANYGYTF. The J gene is TRBJ1-2, the V gene TRBV29-1, with D hard to call. This CDR3 comprises 14 residues. CDR1 is SQVTM, CDR2 ANQGSEA, per germline. Deletions cut 4 bases from V and 0 bases from J, with 12 bases between. Together with reference TRBV29-1 and TRBJ1-2, the CDR3 gives the full variable domain: SAVISQKPSRDICQRGTSLTIQCQVDSQVTMMFWYRQQPGQSLTLIATANQGSEATYESGFVIDKFPISRPNLTFSTLTVSNMSPEDSSIYLCSVVDGGANYGYTFGSGTRLTVV.

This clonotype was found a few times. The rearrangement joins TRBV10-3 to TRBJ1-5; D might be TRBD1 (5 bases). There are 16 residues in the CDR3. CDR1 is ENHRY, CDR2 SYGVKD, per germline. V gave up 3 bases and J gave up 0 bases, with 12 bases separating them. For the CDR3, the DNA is TGTGCCATCAGTGAATTAGGGGCCTATAGCAATCAGCCCCAGCATTTT. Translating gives CAISELGAYSNQPQHF.

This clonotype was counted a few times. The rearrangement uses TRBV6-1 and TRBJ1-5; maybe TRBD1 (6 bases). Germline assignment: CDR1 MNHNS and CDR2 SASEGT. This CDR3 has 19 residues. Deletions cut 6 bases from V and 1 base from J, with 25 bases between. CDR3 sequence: CASSLAPGQSLHSNQPQHF. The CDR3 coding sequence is TGTGCCAGCAGCCTGGCTCCGGGACAATCACTCCACAGCAATCAGCCCCAGCATTTT.

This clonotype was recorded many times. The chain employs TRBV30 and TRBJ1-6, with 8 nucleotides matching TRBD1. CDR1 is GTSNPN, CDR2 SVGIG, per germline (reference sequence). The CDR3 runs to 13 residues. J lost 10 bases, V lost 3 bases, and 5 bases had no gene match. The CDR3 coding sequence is TGTGCCTGGAGGGGGACAGGCGGATCACCCCTCCACTTT. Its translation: CAWRGTGGSPLHF.

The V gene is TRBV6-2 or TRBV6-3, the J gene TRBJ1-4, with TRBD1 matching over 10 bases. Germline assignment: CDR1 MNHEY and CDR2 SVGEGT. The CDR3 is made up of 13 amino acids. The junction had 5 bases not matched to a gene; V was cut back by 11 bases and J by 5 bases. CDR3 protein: CAARQGANEKLFF. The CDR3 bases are TGTGCCGCCAGACAGGGGGCCAATGAAAAACTGTTTTTT.

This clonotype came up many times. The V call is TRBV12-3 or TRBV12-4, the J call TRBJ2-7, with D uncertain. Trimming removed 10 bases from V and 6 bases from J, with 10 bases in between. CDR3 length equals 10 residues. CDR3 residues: CAMGPREQYF. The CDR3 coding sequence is TGTGCCATGGGTCCTCGCGAGCAGTACTTC.

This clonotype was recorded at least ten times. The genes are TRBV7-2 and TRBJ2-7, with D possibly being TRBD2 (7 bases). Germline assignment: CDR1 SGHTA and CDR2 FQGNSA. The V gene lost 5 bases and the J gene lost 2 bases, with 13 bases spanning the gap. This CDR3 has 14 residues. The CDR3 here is CASSPGGPPYEQYF. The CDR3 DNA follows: TGTGCCAGCAGCCCCGGGGGGCCTCCCTACGAGCAGTACTTC.

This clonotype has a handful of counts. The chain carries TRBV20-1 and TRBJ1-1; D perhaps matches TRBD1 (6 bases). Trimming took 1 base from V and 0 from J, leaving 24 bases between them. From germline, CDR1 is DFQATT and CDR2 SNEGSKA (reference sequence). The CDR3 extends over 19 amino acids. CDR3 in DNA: TGCAGTGCTAGAGGCAGAATTCGGACAGCAGATTCCTTGAACACTGAAGCTTTCTTT. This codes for CSARGRIRTADSLNTEAFF.

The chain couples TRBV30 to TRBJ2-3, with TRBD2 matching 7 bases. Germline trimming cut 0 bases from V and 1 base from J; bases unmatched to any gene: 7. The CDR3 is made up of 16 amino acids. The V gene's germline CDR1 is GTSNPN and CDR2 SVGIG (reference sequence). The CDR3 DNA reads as TGTGCCTGGAGTGTACTAGCGCGAGTTGGCACAGATACGCAGTATTTT. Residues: CAWSVLARVGTDTQYF. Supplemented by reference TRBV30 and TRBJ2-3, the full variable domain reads SQTIHQWPATLVQPVGSPLSLECTVEGTSNPNLYWYRQAAGRGLQLLFYSVGIGQISSEVPQNLSASRPQDRQFILSSKKLLLSDSGFYLCAWSVLARVGTDTQYFGPGTRLTVL.

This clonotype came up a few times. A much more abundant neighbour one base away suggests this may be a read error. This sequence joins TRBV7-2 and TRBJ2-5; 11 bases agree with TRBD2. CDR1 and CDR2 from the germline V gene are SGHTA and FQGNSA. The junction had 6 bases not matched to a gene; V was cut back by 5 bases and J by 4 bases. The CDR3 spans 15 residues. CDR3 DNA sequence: TGTACCAGCAGCAGAACTAGCGGGAGCATAGAGACCCAGTACTTC. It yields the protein CTSSRTSGSIETQYF.

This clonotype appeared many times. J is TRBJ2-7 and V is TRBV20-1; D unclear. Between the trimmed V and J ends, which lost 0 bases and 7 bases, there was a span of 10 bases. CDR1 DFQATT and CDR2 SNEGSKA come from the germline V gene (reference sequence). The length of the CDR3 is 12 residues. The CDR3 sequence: CSARDLWREQYF. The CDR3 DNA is TGCAGTGCTAGAGATCTATGGCGGGAGCAGTACTTC.

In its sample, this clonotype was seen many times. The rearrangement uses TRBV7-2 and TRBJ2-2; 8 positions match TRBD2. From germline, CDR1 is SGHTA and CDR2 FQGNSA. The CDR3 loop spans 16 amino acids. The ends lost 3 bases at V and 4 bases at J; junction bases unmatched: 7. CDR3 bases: TGTGCCAGCAGCTTCTCGGTAGCGGGGCTCACCGGGGAGCTGTTTTTT. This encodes CASSFSVAGLTGELFF.

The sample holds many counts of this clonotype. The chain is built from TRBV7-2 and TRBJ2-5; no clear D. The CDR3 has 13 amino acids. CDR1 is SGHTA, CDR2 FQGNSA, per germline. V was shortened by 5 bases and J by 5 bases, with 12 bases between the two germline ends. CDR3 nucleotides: TGTGCCAGCAGCCCAAGGAGAATCGAGACCCAGTACTTC. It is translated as CASSPRRIETQYF.

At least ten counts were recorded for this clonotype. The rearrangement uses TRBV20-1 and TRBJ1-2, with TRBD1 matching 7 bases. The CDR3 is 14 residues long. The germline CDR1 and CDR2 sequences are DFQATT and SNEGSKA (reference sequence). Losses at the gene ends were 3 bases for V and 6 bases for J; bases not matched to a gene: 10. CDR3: CSASLLGGGNGYTF. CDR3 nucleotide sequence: TGCAGTGCTAGTCTCTTGGGAGGGGGCAATGGCTACACCTTC.

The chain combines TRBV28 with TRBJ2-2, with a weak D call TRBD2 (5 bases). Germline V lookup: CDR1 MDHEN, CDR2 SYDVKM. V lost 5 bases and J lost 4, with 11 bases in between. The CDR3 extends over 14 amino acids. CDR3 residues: CASSPREVTGELFF. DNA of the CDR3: TGTGCCAGCAGTCCGAGGGAAGTCACCGGGGAGCTGTTTTTT.